These 26 T cell receptor beta chains were all obtained from the same sample, sequenced in a study of spatial heterogeneity in lung cancer. TCRdb re-analysed the 5' RACE reads in MiXCR, keeping a single row per CDR3 protein. Among tens of thousands of distinct CDR3 sequences, less than 15% were seen once, and the ten largest hold more than 40%. The time point is: sample taken at primary tumor resection. Frozen PBMC, nontumor lung or tumor provided whole RNA, which was sequenced unsorted. The source was PBMCs, collected at surgery. These receptors were collected from a male donor with early-stage non-small cell lung cancer.

The J gene is TRBJ2-2, the V gene TRBV5-6, with 12 bases identical to TRBD2. V trimming: 6 bases; J trimming: 6 bases; junction bases outside the gene matches: 12. In germline, CDR1 is SGHDT, CDR2 YYEEEE. This CDR3 has 17 amino acids. CDR3 bases: TGTGCCAGCATCGGGACTAGCGGGTCCTCCTCCCCCGGGGAGCTGTTTTTT. Its protein is CASIGTSGSSSPGELFF.

This chain joins TRBV15 and TRBJ1-6, with 8 bases aligning to TRBD1. The V gene end was trimmed by 3 bases and the J gene end by 14 bases; junction bases not matched to a gene: 9. The V gene's germline CDR1 is LNHNV and CDR2 YYDKDF (reference sequence). The CDR3 has 14 residues. This chain's CDR3 is CATSSNRGMYALHF. CDR3 bases: TGTGCCACCAGCAGTAACAGGGGGATGTATGCCCTCCACTTT.

This clonotype was picked up many times. The chain joins TRBV7-9 to TRBJ2-3, with unresolved D. The CDR3 is 14 residues long. V lost 5 bases and J lost 1, with 10 bases in between. The germline CDR1 and CDR2 sequences are SEHNR and FQNEAQ (reference sequence). The CDR3 protein is CASSAPWGTDTQYF. In nucleotides, the CDR3 is TGTGCCAGCAGCGCCCCCTGGGGCACAGATACGCAGTATTTT.

The chain combines TRBV12-3 or TRBV12-4 with TRBJ2-1; D possibly uses TRBD1 or TRBD2 (6 bases each). The length of the CDR3 is 14 residues. Trimming took 7 bases from V and 9 from J, leaving 19 bases between them. CDR3 in amino acids: CASTQDGGGREQFF. The CDR3, as DNA: TGTGCCAGCACCCAGGATGGAGGGGGTCGTGAGCAGTTCTTC.

A single count supports this clonotype. J is TRBJ2-3 and V is TRBV30; TRBD1 agrees at 12 bases. The CDR3 loop spans 16 amino acids. Germline V gene data show CDR1 as GTSNPN and CDR2 as SVGIG (reference sequence). The V and J ends lost 2 bases and 4 bases, in that order; junction bases with no gene match: 7. CDR3 sequence reads: CAWSPGTGGFPDTQYF. For the CDR3, the DNA is TGTGCCTGGAGTCCCGGGACAGGGGGCTTCCCAGATACGCAGTATTTT.

In this sample, this clonotype turned up a few times. The gene calls are TRBV19 and TRBJ2-5; D may correspond to TRBD1 or TRBD2 (5 bases each). The CDR3 sequence is 15 residues long. Germline V gives CDR1 LNHDA, CDR2 SQIVND (reference sequence). Deletions cut 0 bases from V and 7 bases from J, with 15 bases between. The CDR3 coding sequence is TGTGCCAGTAGTATAGATCTGGGGGATCCAGGGACCCAGTACTTC. It translates to CASSIDLGDPGTQYF.

This clonotype was seen more than once but under ten times. The rearrangement uses TRBV7-6 and TRBJ2-7; TRBD2 aligns across 12 bases. Germline CDR1 reads SGHVS; CDR2 reads FNYEAQ. CDR3 size: 15 residues. The J segment lost 1 base and the V segment lost 4 bases, leaving 2 bases of the junction unmatched. In DNA, the CDR3 is TGTGCCAGCAGCTCGACTAGCGGGGGATCCTACGAGCAGTACTTC. It codes for CASSSTSGGSYEQYF.

The sample holds many counts of this clonotype. The V and J genes are TRBV20-1 and TRBJ2-2, with TRBD1 identical over 10 bases. The CDR3 length is 15 residues. V was pared by 6 bases and J by 6 bases, with 10 bases of the junction left unmatched. Germline V CDR1 and CDR2: DFQATT, SNEGSKA (reference sequence). The CDR3 nucleotides are TGCAGTGCCGAACCGGGACAGGGGTCTTCCGGGGAGCTGTTTTTT. This translates into CSAEPGQGSSGELFF.

The rearrangement uses TRBV6-2 or TRBV6-3 and TRBJ2-2; D is unresolved. CDR3 length: 16 amino acids. V lost 6 bases and J lost 0, with 14 bases in between. Germline lookup yields CDR1 MNHEY and CDR2 SVGEGT. The CDR3 sequence: CASSNRMPPNTGELFF. The CDR3 DNA sequence: TGTGCCAGCAGCAACCGAATGCCCCCGAACACCGGGGAGCTGTTTTTT.

In the case of this clonotype: A single base separates this from a much larger clone, so it may be a read error. This CDR3 fails to terminate in the conserved phenylalanine or tryptophan, so it likely reflects a read error. This chain connects TRBV5-5 to TRBJ2-3, with unresolved D. CDR1 is SGHKS and CDR2 is YYEKEE in the germline V gene (reference sequence). The germline V and J ends were trimmed by 2 bases and 5 bases, with 3 bases remaining between them. The CDR3 extends over 11 amino acids. The CDR3 DNA follows: TGTGCCAGCAGCTTTGGAGATACGCAGTATCTT. Encoded protein: CASSFGDTQYL.

The chain has TRBV5-1 and TRBJ1-2, with a tentative D call TRBD1 (6 bases). The V gene lost 4 bases and the J gene lost 8 bases, with 18 bases spanning the gap. The CDR3 is 14 residues long. Germline values: CDR1 SGHRS, CDR2 YFSETQ. The CDR3 sequence is CASSDRQDLRGYTF. The CDR3 DNA follows: TGCGCCAGCAGCGATAGACAGGATCTTCGGGGCTACACCTTC.

About this clonotype itself: This sequence may be a read error, since a much larger clone differs from it by one base. The chain joins TRBV24-1 to TRBJ2-1; 8 bases map to TRBD1. The junction had 10 bases not matched to a gene; V was cut back by 6 bases and J by 7 bases. Germline V gene lookup returns CDR1 KGHDR and CDR2 SFDVKD. The CDR3 runs 15 residues. CDR3 DNA: TGTGCCACCAGTAACAGGACAGGGATAGGAAATGAGCAGTTCTTC. This gives the protein CATSNRTGIGNEQFF.

This clonotype was counted a few times. The rearrangement joins TRBV29-1 to TRBJ2-1, with 10 nucleotides matching TRBD2. Germline CDR1 and CDR2: SQVTM and ANQGSEA. This CDR3 spans 15 amino acids. Trimming cost V 4 bases and J 6 bases; bases outside gene matches: 9. The CDR3 coding sequence is TGCAGCGTTGGGGCTAGCGGGAGCTCTTTCAATGAGCAGTTCTTC. Its translation is CSVGASGSSFNEQFF.

This clonotype came up a few times. The chain joins TRBV7-9 to TRBJ2-7; D assignment may be TRBD1 or TRBD2 (5 bases each). CDR1 and CDR2 (germline): SEHNR, FQNEAQ (reference sequence). V shed 5 bases and J shed 5 bases, with 22 bases lying between them. The CDR3 is made up of 16 amino acids. CDR3 sequence reads: CASSGGTEGLFHEQYF. The CDR3 DNA reads TGTGCCAGCAGCGGTGGGACGGAAGGACTCTTCCACGAGCAGTACTTC.

This clonotype has a handful of counts. J is TRBJ2-7 and V is TRBV7-6; 11 nucleotides align to TRBD1. Germline CDR1 is SGHVS and CDR2 is FNYEAQ. The V gene end was trimmed by 0 bases and the J gene end by 1 base; junction bases not matched to a gene: 2. The CDR3 spans 16 residues. The chain's CDR3 is CASSLAGQGESYEQYF. CDR3 nucleotides: TGTGCCAGCAGCTTAGCGGGACAGGGGGAATCCTACGAGCAGTACTTC.

This clonotype was detected only a few times. The gene calls are TRBV9 and TRBJ2-2; no clear D gene. Per germline, CDR1 SGDLS and CDR2 YYNGEE. Trimming pared 3 bases from V and 2 bases from J, leaving 5 bases between. The CDR3 is 13 residues long. This CDR3 is CASSAINTGELFF. In nucleotides, the CDR3 is TGTGCCAGCAGCGCTATTAACACCGGGGAGCTGTTTTTT.

This clonotype was observed at least ten times. The chain couples TRBV11-2 to TRBJ2-7; TRBD1 matches at 11 bases. The germline gives CDR1 SGHAT, CDR2 FQNNGV. The V and J ends lost 5 bases and 4 bases, in that order; junction bases with no gene match: 4. The CDR3 is 14 residues long. This CDR3 reads CASSLDRGHYEQYF. The DNA of the CDR3 is TGTGCCAGCAGCCTGGACAGGGGGCATTACGAGCAGTACTTC.

This clonotype appeared a few times. The chain employs TRBV7-6 and TRBJ2-7, with D perhaps TRBD2 (6 bases). The CDR3 extends over 16 amino acids. V lost 5 bases and J 0 bases, leaving 17 bases between the germline ends. In germline, CDR1 is SGHVS, CDR2 FNYEAQ. CDR3 sequence (DNA): TGTGCCAGCAGCCTGGGTCGGGGGAGTAGCTCCTACGAGCAGTACTTC. This sequence encodes CASSLGRGSSSYEQYF.

As regards this clonotype: It may be a read error: a sequence one base away is much more abundant. V and J are TRBV12-3 or TRBV12-4 and TRBJ2-2, with D uncertain. V lost 5 bases and J lost 6, with 4 bases in between. CDR3 length equals 11 residues. CDR3 region: CASSNPGELFF. In DNA, the CDR3 is TGTGCCAGCAGTAATCCCGGGGAGCTGTTTTTT.

This clonotype was observed many times. The V call is TRBV20-1, the J call TRBJ2-5; D assignment may be TRBD1 or TRBD2 (5 bases each). CDR1 DFQATT and CDR2 SNEGSKA come from the germline V gene (reference sequence). This CDR3 comprises 14 residues. The V gene lost 0 bases and the J gene lost 1 base, with 9 bases spanning the gap. Here the CDR3 reads CSARDWGIQETQYF. In nucleotides, the CDR3 is TGCAGTGCTAGAGATTGGGGGATCCAAGAGACCCAGTACTTC.

The chain is built from TRBV5-5 and TRBJ2-7, with TRBD2 matching 7 bases. Germline loops: CDR1 SGHKS, CDR2 YYEKEE (reference sequence). There are 13 residues in the CDR3. Trimming removed 0 bases from V and 6 bases from J; junction bases left unmatched: 3. CDR3 DNA: TGTGCCAGCAGCTTGGCGAGCGGGGCCGAGCAGTACTTC. Its protein is CASSLASGAEQYF.

In DNA form, the CDR3 reads TGTGCCAGCAGCCATGCGGACTTCCAAGAGACCCAGTACTTC. Protein sequence: CASSHADFQETQYF. V and J are TRBV6-5 and TRBJ2-5; a possible D gene is TRBD2 (5 bases). The CDR3 spans 14 residues. The germline gives CDR1 MNHEY, CDR2 SVGAGI. Trimming left V 6 bases short and J 1 base short, with 12 bases between.

This clonotype has a count of ten or more. The genes are TRBV7-2 and TRBJ2-3; D might be TRBD1 (6 bases). CDR3 length equals 13 residues. The V gene lost 5 bases and the J gene lost 4 bases, with 10 bases spanning the gap. The V gene's germline CDR1 is SGHTA and CDR2 FQGNSA. Here the CDR3 DNA reads TGTGCCAGCAGCATCAACAGGGCAGATACGCAGTATTTT. Amino acids: CASSINRADTQYF.

J is TRBJ2-7 and V is TRBV3-1, with D perhaps TRBD1 (5 bases). The V gene lost 3 bases and the J gene lost 0 bases, with 15 bases spanning the gap. This CDR3 spans 16 amino acids. Germline lookup yields CDR1 LGHDT and CDR2 YNNKEL (reference sequence). The CDR3 loop reads CASSQSRQSSSYEQYF. CDR3 sequence (DNA): TGTGCCAGCAGCCAGTCCCGACAGTCCAGCTCCTACGAGCAGTACTTC.

This clonotype was seen ten or more times. The genes are TRBV7-3 and TRBJ2-2; D perhaps matches TRBD2 (5 bases). This CDR3 contains 14 residues. From germline, CDR1 is SGHTA and CDR2 FQGTGA. Trimming took 5 bases from V and 4 from J, leaving 11 bases between them. This chain's CDR3 is CASSATGGTGELFF. CDR3 nucleotide sequence: TGTGCCAGCAGCGCAACTGGAGGCACCGGGGAGCTGTTTTTT.

This clonotype was seen a handful of times. This chain uses TRBV29-1 with TRBJ1-3, with D possibly matching TRBD1 (5 bases). V was trimmed by 4 bases and J by 3 bases, leaving 19 bases between them. CDR3 length: 16 residues. Germline loops: CDR1 SQVTM, CDR2 ANQGSEA. CDR3 sequence: CSVVWEGRPGGNTIYF. CDR3 nucleotide sequence: TGCAGCGTTGTCTGGGAGGGACGCCCGGGTGGAAACACCATATATTTT.